A selection of T cell receptor beta chains follows, all from one sample in a study of Tregs in tolerant kidney transplant recipients. Generated by immunoSEQ multiplex PCR, the TCRdb table keeps only in-frame clones and is missing some. The profile covers approximately 260,000 clones, with roughly 84% appearing a single time and under 0.65% taken by the ten largest. Material: CD4+ T cells from blood. Every receptor here comes from a human donor in good health. CDR3s include the opening cysteine and the closing phenylalanine or tryptophan. The order of the fields is clone size, D gene, J gene, V gene, CDR3 DNA, CDR3 protein. The D gene is left open where the match is weak. The size field is filled for only some rows; it gives once, few, many or a size class.

>once|TRBD2|TRBJ2-3|TRBV11-3
TGTGCCAGCAGCTCTAGCGGGAGGGCCGGGGATACGCAGTATTTT
CASSSSGRAGDTQYF
>NA|NA|TRBJ2-3|TRBV7-3
TGTACCAGCAGCTCCGGACTCCTATTGGGCCCAGATACGCAGTATTTT
CTSSSGLLLGPDTQYF
>NA|TRBD1|TRBJ1-1|TRBV5-1
TGCGCCAGCAGCTTGGCCTCGTGGACAGGGGGCGGTGAAGCTTTCTTT
CASSLASWTGGGEAFF
>NA|TRBD1|TRBJ2-7|TRBV6-1
TGTGCCAGCAGTCCGGACAGGGTTGTCGAGCAGTACTTC
CASSPDRVVEQYF
>NA|NA|TRBJ2-3|TRBV18
TGTGCCATCCCCTCCGAGGGGAGTAACACAGATACGCAGTATTTT
CAIPSEGSNTDTQYF
>NA|NA|TRBJ1-2|TRBV4-2
TGTGCCAGCAGCCGTACGCCCCTGACTCAGAACTATGGCTACACCTTC
CASSRTPLTQNYGYTF
>once|NA|TRBJ2-7|TRBV7-3
TGTGCCAGCAGCCCCGCCGGGACTTTCGTACAGTACTTC
CASSPAGTFVQYF
>NA|NA|TRBJ2-3|TRBV7-3
TGTGCCAGCAGCTTCTCTGGGGTTAGCACAGATACGCAGTATTTT
CASSFSGVSTDTQYF
>NA|TRBD1|TRBJ1-4|TRBV6-6
TGTGCCAGCAGTTACCAGGGACAGCAAGAAAAACTGTTTTTT
CASSYQGQQEKLFF
>NA|NA|TRBJ1-2|TRBV5-1
TGCGCCAGCAGCTTGGACAGAAATAACTATGGCTACACCTTC
CASSLDRNNYGYTF
>NA|TRBD1|TRBJ2-7|TRBV19
TGTGCCAGTAGTGCGGACAGGGGGCGGTACGAGCAGTACTTC
CASSADRGRYEQYF
>NA|TRBD2|TRBJ2-5|TRBV4-2
TGTGCCAGCAGCCAAGCCTGGACTAGCGGGGGACAAGAGACCCAGTACTTC
CASSQAWTSGGQETQYF
>NA|NA|TRBJ2-7|TRBV6-1
TGTGCCAGGACAGACCCTAGCTACGAGCAGTACTTC
CARTDPSYEQYF
>NA|TRBD1|TRBJ2-2|TRBV7-3
TGTGCCAGCAGCTTACGGGGACAGGCAACGAACACCGGGGAGCTGCTTTTT
CASSLRGQATNTGELLF
>NA|TRBD1|TRBJ1-2|TRBV5-1
TGCGCCAGCAGCTATGGGACAGGGGTGGGCTACACCTTC
CASSYGTGVGYTF
>NA|TRBD2|TRBJ2-7|TRBV11-1
TGTGCCAGCAGCCGAGGACTAGCGGACGACTACGAGCAGTACTTC
CASSRGLADDYEQYF
>NA|NA|TRBJ2-7|TRBV5-6
TGTGCCAGCAGAACTGAAGACTTTAGGTTCAGATACGAGCAGTACTTC
CASRTEDFRFRYEQYF
>NA|TRBD2|TRBJ2-1|TRBV7-2
TGTGCCAGCAGCTTATCCTGGACTAGCGGGGCACCATTCTTC
CASSLSWTSGAPFF
>NA|TRBD2|TRBJ2-3|TRBV4-2
TGTGCCAGCAGCCAAGATCTAGCGGGAGGAGGGACAGATACGCAGTATTTT
CASSQDLAGGGTDTQYF
>few|TRBD1|TRBJ2-7|TRBV6-1
TGTGCCAGCAGTGTCAACAGGGGGCCTAGCTCCTACGAGCAGTACTTC
CASSVNRGPSSYEQYF
>NA|TRBD1|TRBJ2-1|TRBV7-3
TGTGCCAGCAGCCCACTAGGGGGACAGTCCTACAATGAGCAGTTCTTC
CASSPLGGQSYNEQFF
>NA|TRBD2|TRBJ2-3|TRBV9
TGTGCCAGCAGCGTCAGACTAGCGGGACGCACAGATACGCAGTATTTT
CASSVRLAGRTDTQYF
>NA|NA|TRBJ2-1|TRBV5-1
TGCGCCAGCAGCTTGGGCCAAGGGGGCAATGAGCAGTTCTTC
CASSLGQGGNEQFF
>NA|TRBD1|TRBJ1-1|TRBV6-1
TGTGCCAGCAGTTCCGACAGGGGCGGTGAAGCTTTCTTT
CASSSDRGGEAFF
>NA|TRBD1|TRBJ2-7|TRBV29-1
TGCAGCGTTGAAGGTGTACAGGGGGCAAATTCAGCCTACGAGCAGTACTTC
CSVEGVQGANSAYEQYF
>NA|TRBD1|TRBJ1-1|TRBV10-3
TGTGCCATCAGTCCGGGACAGGGGGTTACGGGGCGGAATGAAGCTTTCTTT
CAISPGQGVTGRNEAFF
>NA|TRBD1|TRBJ1-4|TRBV14
TGTGCCAGCAGCCGTACAGGGGGCAGGGAAAAACTGTTTTTT
CASSRTGGREKLFF
>once|NA|TRBJ2-1|TRBV21-1
TGTGCCGAGTGGTGGGGGAGAGTGCAGTTCTTC
CAEWWGRVQFF
>NA|TRBD1|TRBJ2-3|TRBV5-6
TGTGCCAGCAGCTTCCGGGACAGGGGCACAGATACGCAGTATTTT
CASSFRDRGTDTQYF
>few|NA|TRBJ2-5|TRBV29-1
TGCAGCGTTGAAAGGACCCAAGAGACCCAGTACTTC
CSVERTQETQYF
>NA|NA|TRBJ2-3|TRBV30
TGTGCCTGGAGTCCCCCCACAGATACGCAGTATTTT
CAWSPPTDTQYF
>NA|NA|TRBJ1-5|TRBV5-1
TGCGCCAGCAGCTTAAAAGGTGACGGCAATCAGCCCCAGCATTTT
CASSLKGDGNQPQHF
>NA|TRBD2|TRBJ2-3|TRBV14
TGTGCCAGCAGCCAAAGCGGGACCGCACGTCATACGCAGTATTTT
CASSQSGTARHTQYF
>once|NA|TRBJ2-7|TRBV10-3
TGTGCCATCGCCGACAGGCCGGCGCTTTCCTATGAGCAGTACTTC
CAIADRPALSYEQYF
>few|NA|TRBJ2-1|TRBV6-1
TGTGCCAGCAGTACAGTTTCTAGCTGGACTGAGCAGTTCTTC
CASSTVSSWTEQFF
>few|NA|TRBJ1-6|TRBV5-1
TGCGCCAGCAGCTTCCAGCCCCAAGGCCCCAATTCACCCCTCCACTTT
CASSFQPQGPNSPLHF
>NA|NA|TRBJ1-5|TRBV21-1
TGTGCCAGCAGCAAAGTAAGGACAGGGACCTATCAGCCCCAGCATTTT
CASSKVRTGTYQPQHF
>NA|NA|TRBJ1-5|TRBV11-2
TGTGCCAGCAGCAAAAGGGGGGGAAGCAATCAGCCCCAGCATTTT
CASSKRGGSNQPQHF
>NA|NA|TRBJ1-1|TRBV7-9
TGTGCCAGCAGCCGGGACCGCAATGACCAAGCTTTCTTT
CASSRDRNDQAFF
>NA|NA|TRBJ2-5|TRBV2
TGTGCCAGCAGTGAGGGTGGACAGCGGACCCAGTACTTC
CASSEGGQRTQYF
>few|TRBD1|TRBJ1-1|TRBV5-6
TGTGCCAGCAGCTTTTACAGGGGTTCAGGGAACACTGAAGCTTTCTTT
CASSFYRGSGNTEAFF
>NA|NA|TRBJ2-1|TRBV19
TGTGCCAGTAGTATAGCCGACAATGAGCAGTTCTTC
CASSIADNEQFF
>NA|NA|TRBJ2-1|TRBV29-1
TGCAGCCATTCCCGGGCAGGGAGCGAGCAGTTCTTC
CSHSRAGSEQFF
>NA|TRBD1|TRBJ2-5|TRBV10-3
TGTGCCATCAGTGATGACAGGGGCCCCACCCAGTACTTC
CAISDDRGPTQYF
>NA|TRBD2|TRBJ2-1|TRBV6-1
TGTGCCAGCACCCGGACTAGCGGGCCCAATGAGCAGTTCTTC
CASTRTSGPNEQFF
>NA|TRBD1|TRBJ1-4|TRBV2
TGTGCCAGCAACAGGGGGCTTGAAAAACTGTTTTTT
CASNRGLEKLFF
>NA|NA|TRBJ2-3|TRBV6-5
TGTGCCAGCAGTGCCGCCGACGGCACAGATACGCAGTATTTT
CASSAADGTDTQYF
>NA|NA|TRBJ2-1|TRBV2
TGTGCCAGCAACCCGAATTTGGGGAGCGGACGCAATGAGCAGTTCTTC
CASNPNLGSGRNEQFF
>once|TRBD1|TRBJ2-7|TRBV7-9
TGTGCCAGCAGCTTAGTGGGACAGGGAAGCCCAAGGCAGTACTTC
CASSLVGQGSPRQYF
>few|TRBD1|TRBJ2-7|TRBV6-6
TGTGCCAGCAGTGCGGGACAGGGCCCCGAGCAGTACTTC
CASSAGQGPEQYF
>NA|TRBD1|TRBJ2-5|TRBV27
TGTGCCAGCAGTTTATTGGTCGGACAGGGTAGAGAGACCCAGTACTTC
CASSLLVGQGRETQYF
>NA|TRBD1|TRBJ2-6|TRBV7-2
TGTGCCAGCGGACCAGGGGGCACTTCGTCTGGGGCCAACGTCCTGACTTTC
CASGPGGTSSGANVLTF
>NA|NA|TRBJ2-6|TRBV7-6
TGTGCCAGCAGCTTGCTATATGGGGGTTCCAACGTCCTGACTTTC
CASSLLYGGSNVLTF
>NA|NA|TRBJ2-7|TRBV5-1
TGCGCCAGCAGCTTGGGACAGTTCTACGAGCAGTACTTC
CASSLGQFYEQYF
>NA|NA|TRBJ2-3|TRBV19
TGTGCCACCCGAGGGACGTTTGTGCAGTATTTT
CATRGTFVQYF
>NA|NA|TRBJ2-5|TRBV5-1
TGCGCCAGCAGCCTCAAAGGGGGGCCTGAGGAGACCCAGTACTTC
CASSLKGGPEETQYF
>NA|NA|TRBJ2-3|TRBV7-8
TGTGCCAGCAGCTTAGTCGGGCCAGTTAGCACAGATACGCAGTATTTT
CASSLVGPVSTDTQYF
>once|TRBD1|TRBJ1-5|TRBV19
TGTGCCAGTAGCCTGGACAGGGGACTACAGCCCCAGCATTTT
CASSLDRGLQPQHF
>NA|TRBD1|TRBJ1-2|TRBV19
TGTGCCAGTAGTATCCCAGGGGGCGACTATGGCTACACCTTC
CASSIPGGDYGYTF